Each of the 8 T cell receptor beta chains below was sequenced from the same sample in a study of spatial heterogeneity in lung cancer. Regarding the study as a whole: The study found that expanded intratumoral alpha and beta TCR counts tracked tumor mutation counts.

The sample's time point: sample taken at primary tumor resection. TCRdb independently ran MiXCR on the 5' RACE reads; one entry per CDR3 protein. The data hold more than 1,500 distinct CDR3 sequences, with 9.5% to 10% observed a single time. Their recognized antigens are unknown. The source material was lung tumor tissue, sampled at surgery. These receptors were obtained from a female donor with early-stage non-small cell lung cancer.

This clonotype is categorized as medium-sized. The library was built for alpha chains, so this beta chain is an off-target read and its size means little. The CDR3 spells CASSTDGDTQYF. CDR3 bases: TGTGCCAGCAGTACGGACGGGGATACGCAGTATTTT. The chain combines TRBV6-2 or TRBV6-3 with TRBJ2-3; D unresolved. The CDR3 has 12 amino acids. Deletions cut 5 bases from V and 6 bases from J, with 9 bases between. CDR1 and CDR2 (germline): MNHEY, SVGEGT.

On this clonotype itself: This beta chain is off target for a library built for alpha chains, so its abundance means little. The chain carries TRBV7-9 and TRBJ2-5, with TRBD1 matching 9 bases. With V trimmed by 5 bases and J by 4 bases, 5 bases remained unmatched. CDR3 size: 14 residues. Germline V gene lookup returns CDR1 SEHNR and CDR2 FQNEAQ (reference sequence). CDR3: CASSPGQGSETQYF. For the CDR3, the DNA is TGTGCCAGCAGCCCCGGACAGGGGTCAGAGACCCAGTACTTC.

By share, this clonotype counts as large. Being off target in a library aimed at alpha chains, this beta chain has a size of little meaning. The rearrangement links TRBV20-1 to TRBJ2-1, with 8 bases matching TRBD2. Trimming removed 3 bases from V and 4 bases from J; junction bases left unmatched: 8. Germline values: CDR1 DFQATT, CDR2 SNEGSKA (reference sequence). The CDR3 consists of 15 residues. CDR3 amino acids: CSASLPGLGYNEQFF. The CDR3 DNA is TGCAGTGCTAGTTTACCGGGACTAGGGTACAATGAGCAGTTCTTC.

This clonotype is medium-sized within its sample. Little can be read into the size of this beta chain, an off-target read in a library designed for alpha chains. This rearrangement joins TRBV20-1 to TRBJ2-7; D call uncertain. V was shortened by 6 bases and J by 6 bases, with 12 bases between the two germline ends. CDR1 DFQATT and CDR2 SNEGSKA come from the germline V gene (reference sequence). The CDR3 spans 11 residues. The chain's CDR3 is CSARLGSEQYF. The CDR3 DNA reads as TGCAGTGCCCGCCTAGGGTCCGAGCAGTACTTC.

This clonotype is medium-sized within its sample. With the library built for alpha chains, this beta chain is off target and its frequency is not meaningful. The chain is built from TRBV18 and TRBJ2-7, with 10 bases matching TRBD1. This CDR3 region has 17 residues. Germline-derived CDR1 and CDR2 are KGHSH and LQKENI. With V trimmed by 1 base and J by 2 bases, 8 bases remained unmatched. The CDR3 here is CASSPLTGTGDPYEQYF. The DNA for the CDR3 is TGTGCCAGCTCACCACTGACCGGGACAGGGGACCCCTACGAGCAGTACTTC.

This clonotype is medium-sized. Because this beta chain is a stray read in a library intended to capture alpha chains, its abundance should not be given much weight. The chain combines TRBV20-1 with TRBJ2-5; D gene unclear. The CDR3 has 13 residues. Germline V gene sequence: CDR1 DFQATT, CDR2 SNEGSKA (reference sequence). Between the trimmed V and J ends, which lost 1 base and 1 base, there was a span of 7 bases. CDR3 nucleotide sequence: TGCAGTGCTAGAGCCCCCCCCCAAGAGACCCAGTACTTC. This gives the protein CSARAPPQETQYF.

This clonotype was picked up many times. Because the library targeted alpha chains, this beta chain is an off-target read whose size means little. The chain combines TRBV2 with TRBJ2-2, with 7 bases fitting TRBD2. The CDR3 runs to 16 residues. The germline CDR1 and CDR2 sequences are SNHLY and FYNNEI. J lost 7 bases, V lost 2 bases, and 10 bases had no gene match. The CDR3 nucleotides are TGTGCCAGCAGTGAAAGGGCGGGAGCATATGGCGGGGAGCTGTTTTTT. Its translation is CASSERAGAYGGELFF.

This clonotype was counted a few times. This beta chain slipped into a library made for alpha chains as a stray read, so its size is not meaningful. The V gene is TRBV11-1, the J gene TRBJ2-1; D gene ambiguous. Germline-derived CDR1 and CDR2 are SGHAT and FQDESV (reference sequence). Trimming stripped 1 base from V and 8 bases from J, with 9 bases between. The CDR3 extends over 13 amino acids. The CDR3: CASSLGRPYEQFF. In nucleotides, the CDR3 is TGTGCCAGCAGCTTAGGCCGCCCCTATGAGCAGTTCTTC.